These 19 T cell receptor beta chains originate from one sample sequenced in a study of shared clonotypes between healthy human individuals. The assay was immunoSEQ multiplex PCR, and TCRdb's table has in-frame clones only and misses some. The data show roughly 2 million clones, roughly 95% seen once. Sample: naive CD4+ T cells sorted from blood. As to subset: CD45RA+ positively selected. The source is a man aged 18 to 29 in good health.

This rearrangement joins TRBV30 to TRBJ2-7, with 11 nucleotides matching TRBD1. Germline V lookup: CDR1 GTSNPN, CDR2 SVGIG (reference sequence). The CDR3 is 13 residues long. The trim removed 7 bases at V and 6 bases at J, leaving 8 bases unmatched. CDR3 in DNA: TGTGCCTTGGGGCGGGACAGGGGGACCGAGCAGTACTTC. The encoded protein is CALGRDRGTEQYF.

The J gene is TRBJ2-7, the V gene TRBV4-3; D is uncertain. This CDR3 is 13 amino acids long. Looked up from germline, CDR1 is LGHNA and CDR2 is YSLEER. V was trimmed by 0 bases and J by 3 bases, leaving 6 bases between them. The CDR3 sequence is CASSQDVLYEQYF. The CDR3 bases are TGCGCCAGCAGCCAAGACGTTCTCTACGAGCAGTACTTC.

The chain recombines TRBV10-3 with TRBJ2-5; 11 nucleotides match TRBD2. The CDR3 is 15 residues long. The germline gives CDR1 ENHRY, CDR2 SYGVKD. V gave up 4 bases and J gave up 5 bases; unmatched junction bases: 6. Here the CDR3 reads CAISATSGSWETQYF. The CDR3 coding sequence is TGTGCCATCAGTGCCACTAGCGGGAGTTGGGAGACCCAGTACTTC.

The genes are TRBV6-5 and TRBJ2-1; TRBD1 is a possible D gene (5 bases). The CDR3 spans 16 residues. Trimming stripped 0 bases from V and 0 bases from J, with 9 bases between. Germline values: CDR1 MNHEY, CDR2 SVGAGI. For the CDR3, the DNA is TGTGCCAGCAGTTACTCATACAGGAGCTCCTACAATGAGCAGTTCTTC. Encoded protein: CASSYSYRSSYNEQFF.

This CDR3 reads CASTPTPGGPGYGYTF. CDR3 coding DNA: TGTGCCAGTACTCCGACACCAGGGGGCCCCGGCTATGGCTACACCTTC. The chain employs TRBV19 and TRBJ1-2; 8 bases are shared with TRBD1. In germline, CDR1 is LNHDA, CDR2 SQIVND (reference sequence). The V and J ends lost 7 bases and 4 bases, in that order; junction bases with no gene match: 14. This CDR3 is 16 amino acids long.

To note about this clone: This specimen includes other DNA sequences encoding the same CDR3. This chain uses TRBV19 with TRBJ2-3; weak D call: TRBD1 (5 bases). The V end was cut by 6 bases, the J end by 1 base, with 8 bases between. The CDR3 is 13 amino acids. In germline, CDR1 is LNHDA, CDR2 SQIVND (reference sequence). The CDR3 DNA is TGTGCCAGTAGCCCGACAGGCACAGATACGCAGTATTTT. This codes for CASSPTGTDTQYF.

The V gene is TRBV5-4, the J gene TRBJ2-5; D is unresolved. Trimming cost V 4 bases and J 0 bases, with 7 bases left between them. CDR3 size: 13 residues. Germline CDR1 reads SGHNT; CDR2 reads YYREEE (reference sequence). The CDR3 reads CASSQDYQETQYF. For the CDR3, the DNA is TGTGCCAGCAGCCAAGACTACCAAGAGACCCAGTACTTC.

This clone has just one count. Additional DNA sequences in this sample encode the identical CDR3. This chain connects TRBV6-5 to TRBJ2-7; D gene ambiguous. The germline CDR1 and CDR2 sequences are MNHEY and SVGAGI. The length of the CDR3 is 14 residues. V was pared by 6 bases and J by 0 bases, with 12 bases between. CDR3 DNA sequence: TGTGCCAGCAGCCCCGCAGGCAGCTCCTACGAGCAGTACTTC. Its translation: CASSPAGSSYEQYF.

The V gene is TRBV2, the J gene TRBJ1-1; D may be TRBD1 (5 bases). The V gene's germline CDR1 is SNHLY and CDR2 FYNNEI. With 7 bases removed from V and 5 bases from J, the gap between germline ends came to 17 bases. The CDR3 length is 14 residues. CDR3 DNA: TGTGCCAGCACCGGACTCGGTGGGGGAACTGAAGCTTTCTTT. Translating gives CASTGLGGGTEAFF.

The chain has TRBV6-5 and TRBJ1-2; D is uncertain. This CDR3 has 13 amino acids. Trimming cost V 6 bases and J 0 bases, with 8 bases left between them. Germline V gene lookup returns CDR1 MNHEY and CDR2 SVGAGI. CDR3 loop: CASSTGANYGYTF. As DNA, the CDR3 is TGTGCCAGCAGCACGGGTGCTAACTATGGCTACACCTTC.

The V and J genes are TRBV11-2 and TRBJ1-1; 9 nucleotides agree with TRBD1. The V gene end was trimmed by 2 bases and the J gene end by 4 bases; junction bases not matched to a gene: 5. Germline V CDR1 and CDR2: SGHAT, FQNNGV. This CDR3 region has 15 residues. CDR3 bases: TGTGCCAGCAGCTTAACAGGGGGCATAAGCACTGAAGCTTTCTTT. Amino acids: CASSLTGGISTEAFF.

This chain uses TRBV5-1 with TRBJ2-5, with 7 bases matching TRBD2. This CDR3 has 14 amino acids. CDR1 SGHRS and CDR2 YFSETQ come from the germline V gene. The V segment lost 4 bases and the J segment 3 bases; nucleotides outside the gene matches: 6. CDR3 DNA sequence: TGCGCCAGCAGCAAAACTAGCGTTAAAGAGACCCAGTACTTC. Translation gives CASSKTSVKETQYF.

This chain links TRBV29-1 with TRBJ2-3, with 7 bases lining up with TRBD2. This CDR3 comprises 13 residues. Trimming removed 7 bases from V and 5 bases from J; junction bases left unmatched: 9. Germline V gene sequence: CDR1 SQVTM, CDR2 ANQGSEA. The CDR3 protein is CSGVTSVVDTQYF. The CDR3 region has the DNA TGCAGCGGAGTCACTAGCGTGGTAGATACGCAGTATTTT.

The genes are TRBV28 and TRBJ2-7, with TRBD2 matching over 8 bases. The germline gives CDR1 MDHEN, CDR2 SYDVKM. CDR3 size: 15 residues. The V gene end was trimmed by 7 bases and the J gene end by 0 bases; junction bases not matched to a gene: 8. The CDR3 spells CASKTAGLASYEQYF. Here the CDR3 DNA reads TGTGCCAGCAAAACTGCCGGACTAGCCTCCTACGAGCAGTACTTC.

V gene TRBV5-1 combines with J gene TRBJ1-6; D gene uncertain. V was clipped by 7 bases and J by 7 bases, with 9 bases between them. This CDR3 has 12 residues. CDR1 SGHRS and CDR2 YFSETQ come from the germline V gene. The CDR3 DNA sequence: TGCGCCAGCTCCGCCTTAAATTCACCCCTCCACTTT. Translating it yields CASSALNSPLHF. Full variable domain (outside the CDR3, taken from reference TRBV5-1 and TRBJ1-6): KAGVTQTPRYLIKTRGQQVTLSCSPISGHRSVSWYQQTPGQGLQFLFEYFSETQRNKGNFPGRFSGRQFSNSRSEMNVSTLELGDSALYLCASSALNSPLHFGNGTRLTVT.

The chain is built from TRBV7-8 and TRBJ2-1; 13 bases are a match to TRBD2. The J segment lost 0 bases and the V segment lost 4 bases, leaving 9 bases of the junction unmatched. Germline CDR1 and CDR2: SGHVS and FQNEAQ. This CDR3 spans 19 amino acids. The CDR3 spells CASSSWTSGSFPSYNEQFF. The CDR3 coding sequence is TGTGCCAGCAGCTCCTGGACTAGCGGGAGCTTCCCCTCCTACAATGAGCAGTTCTTC.

DNA of the CDR3: TGTGCCATCAGTGGCGAGATTACCTATGGCTACACCTTC. It yields the protein CAISGEITYGYTF. The chain is built from TRBV10-3 and TRBJ1-2, with D unclear. The CDR3 length is 13 residues. The germline V and J ends were trimmed by 4 bases and 4 bases, with 10 bases remaining between them. Germline V gives CDR1 ENHRY, CDR2 SYGVKD.

The chain carries TRBV28 and TRBJ2-7; possible D gene TRBD1, 6 bases. V was cut by 5 bases and J by 5 bases, with 16 bases left in between. Germline values: CDR1 MDHEN, CDR2 SYDVKM. This CDR3 comprises 14 residues. CDR3 amino acids: CASSPSWGRDEQYF. The CDR3 nucleotides read TGTGCCAGCAGTCCTTCCTGGGGGCGAGACGAGCAGTACTTC. The full variable domain, in which reference TRBV28 and TRBJ2-7 provide the parts outside the CDR3, is DVKVTQSSRYLVKRTGEKVFLECVQDMDHENMFWYRQDPGLGLRLIYFSYDVKMKEKGDIPEGYSVSREKKERFSLILESASTNQTSMYLCASSPSWGRDEQYFGPGTRLTVT.

The chain recombines TRBV29-1 with TRBJ2-1, with D possibly called TRBD1 or TRBD2 (5 bases each). Germline-derived CDR1 and CDR2 are SQVTM and ANQGSEA. This CDR3 is built from 13 residues. The V gene lost 5 bases and the J gene lost 6 bases, with 14 bases spanning the gap. In nucleotides, the CDR3 is TGCAGCGTTCGGGGTGACAGACCCAATGAGCAGTTCTTC. Its translation: CSVRGDRPNEQFF.